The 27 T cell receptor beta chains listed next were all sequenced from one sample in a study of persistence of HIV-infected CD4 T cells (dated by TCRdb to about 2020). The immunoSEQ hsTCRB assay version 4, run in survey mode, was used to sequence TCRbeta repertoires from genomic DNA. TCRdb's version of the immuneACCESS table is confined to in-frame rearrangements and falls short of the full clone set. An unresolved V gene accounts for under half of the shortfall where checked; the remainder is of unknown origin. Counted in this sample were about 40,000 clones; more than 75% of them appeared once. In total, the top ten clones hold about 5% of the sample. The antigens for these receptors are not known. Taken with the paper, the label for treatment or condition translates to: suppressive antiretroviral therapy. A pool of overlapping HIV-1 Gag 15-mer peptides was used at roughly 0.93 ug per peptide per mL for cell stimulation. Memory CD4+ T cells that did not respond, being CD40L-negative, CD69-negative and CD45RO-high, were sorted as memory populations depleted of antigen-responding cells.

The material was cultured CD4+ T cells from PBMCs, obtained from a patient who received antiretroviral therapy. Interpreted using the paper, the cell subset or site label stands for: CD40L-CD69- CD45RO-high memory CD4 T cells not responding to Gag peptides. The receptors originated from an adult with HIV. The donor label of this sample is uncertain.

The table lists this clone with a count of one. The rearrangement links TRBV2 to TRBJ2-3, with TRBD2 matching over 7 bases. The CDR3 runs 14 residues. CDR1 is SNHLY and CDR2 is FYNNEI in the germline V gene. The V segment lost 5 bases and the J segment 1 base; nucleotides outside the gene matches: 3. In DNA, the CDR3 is TGTGCCAGCAGTATGGCGGGGGGCACAGATACGCAGTATTTT. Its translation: CASSMAGGTDTQYF.

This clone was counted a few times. The DNA of the CDR3 is TGTGCCAGTAGTTCTCGGACAGGAATCTATGGCTACACCTTC. Amino acid sequence: CASSSRTGIYGYTF. The chain recombines TRBV19 with TRBJ1-2; 7 bases are shared with TRBD1. The CDR3 sequence is 14 residues long. From germline, CDR1 is LNHDA and CDR2 SQIVND (reference sequence). The V gene end was trimmed by 5 bases and the J gene end by 4 bases; junction bases not matched to a gene: 7. Combining the CDR3 with reference TRBV19 and TRBJ1-2 gives the whole variable domain DGGITQSPKYLFRKEGQNVTLSCEQNLNHDAMYWYRQDPGQGLRLIYYSQIVNDFQKGDIAEGYSVSREKKESFPLTVTSAQKNPTAFYLCASSSRTGIYGYTFGSGTRLTVV.

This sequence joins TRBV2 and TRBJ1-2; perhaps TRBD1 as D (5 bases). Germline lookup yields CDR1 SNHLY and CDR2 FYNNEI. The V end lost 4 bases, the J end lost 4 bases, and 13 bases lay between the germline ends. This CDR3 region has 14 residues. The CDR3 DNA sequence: TGTGCCAGCAGTGCCCAGGACACTTCCTATGGCTACACCTTC. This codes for CASSAQDTSYGYTF.

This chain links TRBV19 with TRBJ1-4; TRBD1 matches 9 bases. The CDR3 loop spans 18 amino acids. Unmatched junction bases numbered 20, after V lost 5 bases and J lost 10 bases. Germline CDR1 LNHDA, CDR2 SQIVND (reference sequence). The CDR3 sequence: CASSPKQLVTGGRGKLFF. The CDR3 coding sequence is TGTGCCAGTAGTCCCAAACAGCTAGTGACAGGGGGAAGAGGAAAACTGTTTTTT. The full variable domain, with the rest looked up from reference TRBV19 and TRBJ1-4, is DGGITQSPKYLFRKEGQNVTLSCEQNLNHDAMYWYRQDPGQGLRLIYYSQIVNDFQKGDIAEGYSVSREKKESFPLTVTSAQKNPTAFYLCASSPKQLVTGGRGKLFFGSGTQLSVL.

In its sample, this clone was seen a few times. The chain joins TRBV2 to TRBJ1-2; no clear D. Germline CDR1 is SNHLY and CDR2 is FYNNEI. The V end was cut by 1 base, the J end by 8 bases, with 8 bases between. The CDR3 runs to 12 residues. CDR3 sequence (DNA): TGTGCCAGCAGTGAAGGCCGACGGGGCTACACCTTC. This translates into CASSEGRRGYTF.

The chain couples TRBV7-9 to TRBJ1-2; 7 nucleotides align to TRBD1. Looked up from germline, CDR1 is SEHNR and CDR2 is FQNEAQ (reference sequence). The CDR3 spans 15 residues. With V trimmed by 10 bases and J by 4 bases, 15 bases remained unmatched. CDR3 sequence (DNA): TGTGCCACCACATTTGTAACTGAGGGGGCCTATGGCTACACCTTC. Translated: CATTFVTEGAYGYTF.

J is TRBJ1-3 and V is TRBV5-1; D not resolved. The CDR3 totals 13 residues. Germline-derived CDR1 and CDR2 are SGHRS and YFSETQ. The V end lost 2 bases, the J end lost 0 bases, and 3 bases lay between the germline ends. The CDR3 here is CASSFSSGNTIYF. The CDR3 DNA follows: TGCGCCAGCAGCTTCAGCTCTGGAAACACCATATATTTT.

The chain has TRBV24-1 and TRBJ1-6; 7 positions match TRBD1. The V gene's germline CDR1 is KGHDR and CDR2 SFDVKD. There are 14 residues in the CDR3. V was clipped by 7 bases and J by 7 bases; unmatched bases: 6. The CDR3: CATSPGTENSPLHF. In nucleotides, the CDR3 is TGTGCCACCAGCCCCGGGACAGAAAATTCACCCCTCCACTTT.

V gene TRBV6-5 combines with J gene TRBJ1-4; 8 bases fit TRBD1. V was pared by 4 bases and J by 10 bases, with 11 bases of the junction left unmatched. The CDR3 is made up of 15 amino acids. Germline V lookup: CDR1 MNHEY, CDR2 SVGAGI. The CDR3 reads CASSSGGSTVGKLFF. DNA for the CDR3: TGTGCCAGCAGTTCAGGGGGCAGCACGGTCGGAAAACTGTTTTTT.

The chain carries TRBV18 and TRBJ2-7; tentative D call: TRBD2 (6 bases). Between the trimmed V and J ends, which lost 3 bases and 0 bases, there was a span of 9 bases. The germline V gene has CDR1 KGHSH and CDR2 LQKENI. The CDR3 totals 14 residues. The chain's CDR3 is CASSPRGSSYEQYF. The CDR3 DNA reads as TGTGCCAGCTCACCCCGGGGGAGCTCCTACGAGCAGTACTTC.

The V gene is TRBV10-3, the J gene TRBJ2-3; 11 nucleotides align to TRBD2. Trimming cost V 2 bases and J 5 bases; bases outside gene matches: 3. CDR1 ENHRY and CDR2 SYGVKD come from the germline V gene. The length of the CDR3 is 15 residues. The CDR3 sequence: CAISENSGGEDTQYF. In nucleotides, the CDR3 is TGTGCCATCAGTGAGAATAGCGGGGGGGAAGATACGCAGTATTTT.

The CDR3 reads CASSRDRDAQYF. The CDR3 DNA follows: TGTGCCAGCAGCCGTGACAGGGATGCGCAGTACTTC. The genes are TRBV3-1 (or the pseudogene TRBV3-2) and TRBJ2-7, with TRBD1 matching 7 bases. The germline V gene has CDR1 LGHDT and CDR2 YNNKEL (reference sequence). The junction had 6 bases not matched to a gene; V was cut back by 4 bases and J by 9 bases. This CDR3 spans 12 amino acids.

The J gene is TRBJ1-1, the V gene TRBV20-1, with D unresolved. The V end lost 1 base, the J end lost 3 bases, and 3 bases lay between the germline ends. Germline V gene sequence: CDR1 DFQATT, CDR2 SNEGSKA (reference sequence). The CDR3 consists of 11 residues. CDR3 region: CSARADTEAFF. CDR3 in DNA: TGCAGTGCTAGAGCGGACACTGAAGCTTTCTTT.

The CDR3 region is CASSPQVSTNEKLFF. Written as DNA, the CDR3 is TGTGCCAGCAGCCCCCAAGTTTCAACTAATGAAAAACTGTTTTTT. The J gene is TRBJ1-4, the V gene TRBV7-6; D ambiguous. Germline lookup yields CDR1 SGHVS and CDR2 FNYEAQ. This CDR3 spans 15 amino acids. The V gene lost 5 bases and the J gene lost 0 bases, with 10 bases spanning the gap.

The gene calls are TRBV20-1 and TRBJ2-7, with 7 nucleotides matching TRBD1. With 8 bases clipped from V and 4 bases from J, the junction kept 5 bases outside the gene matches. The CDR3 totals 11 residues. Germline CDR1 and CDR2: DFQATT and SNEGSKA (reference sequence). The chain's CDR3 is CSTGVGYEQYF. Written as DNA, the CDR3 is TGCAGTACAGGGGTCGGATACGAGCAGTACTTC.

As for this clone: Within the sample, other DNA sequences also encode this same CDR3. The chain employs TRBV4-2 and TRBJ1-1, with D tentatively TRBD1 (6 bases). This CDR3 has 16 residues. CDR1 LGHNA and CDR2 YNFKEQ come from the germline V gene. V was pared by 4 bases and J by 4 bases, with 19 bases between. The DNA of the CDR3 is TGTGCCAGCAGCCCGAGAGGGGGGTCTTGGACCACTGAAGCTTTCTTT. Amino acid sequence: CASSPRGGSWTTEAFF.

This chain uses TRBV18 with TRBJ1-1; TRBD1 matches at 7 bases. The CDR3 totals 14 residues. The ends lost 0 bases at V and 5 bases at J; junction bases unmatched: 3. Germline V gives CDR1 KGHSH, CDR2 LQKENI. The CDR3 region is CASSPPGGRTEAFF. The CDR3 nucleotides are TGTGCCAGCTCACCACCAGGGGGCCGAACTGAAGCTTTCTTT.

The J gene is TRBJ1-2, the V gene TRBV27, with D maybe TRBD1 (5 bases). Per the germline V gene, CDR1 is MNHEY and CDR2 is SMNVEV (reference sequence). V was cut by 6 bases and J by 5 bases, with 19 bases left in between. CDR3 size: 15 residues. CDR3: CASRPWSRDGYGYTF. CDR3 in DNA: TGTGCCAGCAGGCCCTGGTCGCGGGACGGTTATGGCTACACCTTC.

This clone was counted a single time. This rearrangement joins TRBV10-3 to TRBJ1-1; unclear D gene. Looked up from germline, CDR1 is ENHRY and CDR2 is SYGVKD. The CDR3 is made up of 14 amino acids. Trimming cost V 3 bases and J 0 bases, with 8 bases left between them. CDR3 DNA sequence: TGTGCCATCAGTGAACTAAATATGAACACTGAAGCTTTCTTT. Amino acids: CAISELNMNTEAFF.

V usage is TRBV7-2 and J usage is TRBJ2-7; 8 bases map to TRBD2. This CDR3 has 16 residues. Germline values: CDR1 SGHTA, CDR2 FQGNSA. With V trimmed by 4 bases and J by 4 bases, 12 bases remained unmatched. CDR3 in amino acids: CASSSPAGTRGYEQYF. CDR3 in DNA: TGTGCCAGCAGCTCCCCCGCCGGGACTAGGGGGTACGAGCAGTACTTC. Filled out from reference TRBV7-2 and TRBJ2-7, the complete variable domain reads GAGVSQSPSNKVTEKGKDVELRCDPISGHTALYWYRQSLGQGLEFLIYFQGNSAPDKSGLPSDRFSAERTGGSVSTLTIQRTQQEDSAVYLCASSSPAGTRGYEQYFGPGTRLTVT.

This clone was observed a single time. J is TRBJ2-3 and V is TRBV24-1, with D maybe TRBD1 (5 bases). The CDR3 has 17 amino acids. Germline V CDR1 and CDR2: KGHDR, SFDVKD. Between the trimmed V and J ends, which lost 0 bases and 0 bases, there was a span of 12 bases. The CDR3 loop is CATSDLQGRSSTDTQYF. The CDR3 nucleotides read TGTGCCACCAGTGATTTGCAGGGTAGGTCTAGCACAGATACGCAGTATTTT.

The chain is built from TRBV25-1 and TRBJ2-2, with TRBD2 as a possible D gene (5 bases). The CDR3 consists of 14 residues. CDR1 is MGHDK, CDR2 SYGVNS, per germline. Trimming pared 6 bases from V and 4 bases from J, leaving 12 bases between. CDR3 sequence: CASRGDIGTGELFF. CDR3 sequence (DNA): TGTGCCAGCAGGGGAGACATCGGCACCGGGGAGCTGTTTTTT.

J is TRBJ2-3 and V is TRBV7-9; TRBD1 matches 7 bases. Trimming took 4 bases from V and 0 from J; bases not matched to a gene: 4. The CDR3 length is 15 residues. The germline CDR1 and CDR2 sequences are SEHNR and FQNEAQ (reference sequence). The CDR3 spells CASSSDRESTDTQYF. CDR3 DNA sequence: TGTGCCAGCAGCTCTGACAGGGAGAGCACAGATACGCAGTATTTT.

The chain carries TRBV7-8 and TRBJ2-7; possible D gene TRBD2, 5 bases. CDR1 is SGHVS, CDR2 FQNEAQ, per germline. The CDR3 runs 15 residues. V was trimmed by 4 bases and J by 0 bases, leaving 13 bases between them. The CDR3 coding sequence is TGTGCCAGCAGCTCCCTAGCCGTGAGCTCCTACGAGCAGTACTTC. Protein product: CASSSLAVSSYEQYF. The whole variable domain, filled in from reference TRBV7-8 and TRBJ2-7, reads GAGVSQSPRYKVAKRGQDVALRCDPISGHVSLFWYQQALGQGPEFLTYFQNEAQLDKSGLPSDRFFAERPEGSVSTLKIQRTQQEDSAVYLCASSSLAVSSYEQYFGPGTRLTVT.

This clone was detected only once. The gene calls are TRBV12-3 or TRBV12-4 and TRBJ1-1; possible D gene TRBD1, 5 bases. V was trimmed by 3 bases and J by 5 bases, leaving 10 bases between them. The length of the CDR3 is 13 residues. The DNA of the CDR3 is TGTGCCAGCAGTTTTCAGGGATGGACTGAAGCTTTCTTT. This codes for CASSFQGWTEAFF.

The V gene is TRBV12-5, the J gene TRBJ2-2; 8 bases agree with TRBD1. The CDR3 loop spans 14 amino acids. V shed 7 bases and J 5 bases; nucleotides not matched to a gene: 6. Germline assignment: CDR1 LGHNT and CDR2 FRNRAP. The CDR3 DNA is TGTGCTAGTGCCAAGACAGGGGAGACCGGGGAGCTGTTTTTT. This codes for CASAKTGETGELFF.

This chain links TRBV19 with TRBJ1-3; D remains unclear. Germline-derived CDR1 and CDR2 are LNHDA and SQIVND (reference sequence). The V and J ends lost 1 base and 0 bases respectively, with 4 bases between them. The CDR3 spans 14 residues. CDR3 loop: CASSIVISGNTIYF. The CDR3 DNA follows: TGTGCCAGTAGTATAGTCATCTCTGGAAACACCATATATTTT.